This entry lists 9 T cell receptor beta chains sequenced from one sample in a study of spatial heterogeneity in lung cancer. The antigens these receptors bind are not known. The time point here: sample taken at primary tumor resection. TCRdb reanalysed the 5' RACE reads using MiXCR and keeps one entry per CDR3 protein. The profile shows 9,500 to 14,000 distinct CDR3 sequences, roughly 15% of them singletons. Study-wide results and limits: Within tumors, counts of expanded alpha and beta TCRs tracked tumor mutation counts.

Sequencing was performed on lung tumor tissue, taken at surgery. Receptor source: a male donor with early-stage non-small cell lung cancer.

This clonotype was recorded at least ten times. The gene calls are TRBV11-1 and TRBJ2-7; 7 bases are shared with TRBD1. Losses at the gene ends were 5 bases for V and 6 bases for J; bases not matched to a gene: 10. The germline V gene encodes CDR1 SGHAT and CDR2 FQDESV (reference sequence). There are 14 residues in the CDR3. CDR3 protein: CASSLPRGLGEQYF. DNA of the CDR3: TGTGCCAGCAGCCTTCCGAGGGGGCTGGGCGAGCAGTACTTC. Full variable domain (missing parts from reference TRBV11-1 and TRBJ2-7): EAEVAQSPRYKITEKSQAVAFWCDPISGHATLYWYRQILGQGPELLVQFQDESVVDDSQLPKDRFSAERLKGVDSTLKIQPAELGDSAMYLCASSLPRGLGEQYFGPGTRLTVT.

This clonotype appeared a few times. This chain links TRBV5-5 with TRBJ1-5; D gene uncertain. The CDR3 extends over 17 amino acids. The V end was cut by 0 bases, the J end by 0 bases, with 13 bases between. CDR1 and CDR2 (germline): SGHKS, YYEKEE (reference sequence). CDR3: CASSLVFVGNSNQPQHF. The CDR3 region has the DNA TGTGCCAGCAGCTTGGTCTTCGTAGGCAATAGCAATCAGCCCCAGCATTTT.

This clonotype is medium-sized in the sample. The V gene is TRBV29-1, the J gene TRBJ2-1; perhaps TRBD2 as D (5 bases). Deletions cut 7 bases from V and 7 bases from J, with 14 bases between. Germline loops: CDR1 SQVTM, CDR2 ANQGSEA. The CDR3 is 12 residues long. CDR3 region: CSARPRGNEQFF. The CDR3 DNA reads as TGCAGCGCAAGACCGAGAGGGAATGAGCAGTTCTTC.

This clonotype was detected many times. The chain has TRBV10-3 and TRBJ2-7; D is unclear. Trimming removed 3 bases at V and 0 bases at J, with 9 bases between. The germline gives CDR1 ENHRY, CDR2 SYGVKD. The CDR3 loop spans 14 amino acids. The CDR3 DNA reads TGTGCCATCAGTGACGGCAGCATCTCCTACGAGCAGTACTTC. Translation gives CAISDGSISYEQYF.

This clonotype was detected many times. The V gene is TRBV27, the J gene TRBJ2-5, with D perhaps given as TRBD1 or TRBD2 (5 bases each). The V end lost 8 bases, the J end lost 4 bases, and 14 bases lay between the germline ends. This CDR3 spans 13 amino acids. Per the germline V gene, CDR1 is MNHEY and CDR2 is SMNVEV (reference sequence). The DNA for the CDR3 is TGTGCCAGCGCGTGGGACGGAAGAGAGACCCAGTACTTC. Its protein product is CASAWDGRETQYF.

This clonotype was counted many times. This chain connects TRBV18 to TRBJ2-7; D may be TRBD1 (6 bases). The CDR3 covers 15 residues. V lost 3 bases, J lost 0 bases, and 12 bases lay in between. Germline assignment: CDR1 KGHSH and CDR2 LQKENI. CDR3 region: CASSPDQGFSYEQYF. CDR3 DNA sequence: TGTGCCAGCTCACCCGACCAGGGGTTCTCCTACGAGCAGTACTTC.

Judged by abundance, this clonotype is medium-sized (0.01 to 0.1%). The chain uses TRBV12-3 or TRBV12-4 and TRBJ2-1; TRBD1 matches 9 bases. J gave up 9 bases and V 6 bases, and 6 bases lay outside the gene matches. This CDR3 has 13 residues. CDR3 region: CASRTGGVTEQFF. CDR3 nucleotide sequence: TGTGCCAGCAGGACAGGGGGAGTTACTGAGCAGTTCTTC.

This clonotype is judged medium-sized (0.01 to 0.1%). The chain links TRBV7-2 to TRBJ2-7, with D perhaps being TRBD1 or TRBD2 (5 bases each). The CDR3 is made up of 14 amino acids. V dropped 3 bases and J dropped 6 bases, with 15 bases sitting between them. Looked up from germline, CDR1 is SGHTA and CDR2 is FQGNSA. CDR3 bases: TGTGCCAGCAGCTTTGGGGACCCCCGGGGCGAGCAGTACTTC. This translates into CASSFGDPRGEQYF. Complete variable domain (other parts from reference TRBV7-2 and TRBJ2-7): GAGVSQSPSNKVTEKGKDVELRCDPISGHTALYWYRQSLGQGLEFLIYFQGNSAPDKSGLPSDRFSAERTGGSVSTLTIQRTQQEDSAVYLCASSFGDPRGEQYFGPGTRLTVT.

This sequence joins TRBV29-1 and TRBJ2-5; 7 bases are a match to TRBD1. In germline, CDR1 is SQVTM, CDR2 ANQGSEA. V was clipped by 6 bases and J by 7 bases; unmatched bases: 11. The CDR3 has 13 residues. CDR3: CSVPGPGQWTQYF. CDR3 in DNA: TGCAGCGTCCCCGGACCGGGACAGTGGACCCAGTACTTC.